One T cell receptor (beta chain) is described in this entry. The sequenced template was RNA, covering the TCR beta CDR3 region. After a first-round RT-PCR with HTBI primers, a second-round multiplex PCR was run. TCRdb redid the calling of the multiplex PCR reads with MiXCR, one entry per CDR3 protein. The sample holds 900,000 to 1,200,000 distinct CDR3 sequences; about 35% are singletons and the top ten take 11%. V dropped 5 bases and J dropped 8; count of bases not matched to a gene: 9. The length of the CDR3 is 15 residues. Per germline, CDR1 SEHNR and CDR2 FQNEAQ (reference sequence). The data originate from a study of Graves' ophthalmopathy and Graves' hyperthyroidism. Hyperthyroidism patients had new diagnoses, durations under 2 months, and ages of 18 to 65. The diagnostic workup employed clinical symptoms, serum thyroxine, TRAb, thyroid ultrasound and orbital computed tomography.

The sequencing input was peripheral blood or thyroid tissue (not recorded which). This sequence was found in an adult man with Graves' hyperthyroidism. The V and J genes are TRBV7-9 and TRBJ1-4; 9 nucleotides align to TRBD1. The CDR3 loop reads CASSAYRGRREKLFF. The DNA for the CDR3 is TGTGCCAGCAGCGCCTACAGGGGGCGGCGAGAAAAACTGTTTTTT. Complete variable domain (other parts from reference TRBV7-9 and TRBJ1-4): DTGVSQNPRHKITKRGQNVTFRCDPISEHNRLYWYRQTLGQGPEFLTYFQNEAQLEKSRLLSDRFSAERPKGSFSTLEIQRTEQGDSAMYLCASSAYRGRREKLFFGSGTQLSVL.